This TCR beta chain was sequenced in a study of long-term antiretroviral therapy in people with HIV. Study outcomes and limitations: Spans of CDR3 length were tighter for HIV repertoires than for controls.

Survey-level resolution applied to immunoSEQ assay v3.0. Sequencing was intended to reach about 35,000-50,000 T-cell genomes per sample. The table came from immunoSEQ multiplex PCR; TCRdb's copy has only in-frame clones and leaves some out. The table lists 20,000 or so clones, 65% to 85% of them singletons, with 8% in the top ten. V was cut by 2 bases and J by 0 bases, with 4 bases left in between. CDR1 is SNHLY, CDR2 FYNNEI, per germline. CDR3 length equals 13 residues. HIV-positive participants all received treatment in the United States. Comment on this clone: Its antigen is still unknown.

The clonotype comes from a man younger than 35 with HIV. The sequenced sample was unsorted PBMCs, obtained 0.9 years after starting antiretroviral therapy. This rearrangement joins TRBV2 to TRBJ1-1, with D unclear. The CDR3, as DNA: TGTGCCAGCAGTGAATATGTGAACACTGAAGCTTTCTTT. This translates into CASSEYVNTEAFF.